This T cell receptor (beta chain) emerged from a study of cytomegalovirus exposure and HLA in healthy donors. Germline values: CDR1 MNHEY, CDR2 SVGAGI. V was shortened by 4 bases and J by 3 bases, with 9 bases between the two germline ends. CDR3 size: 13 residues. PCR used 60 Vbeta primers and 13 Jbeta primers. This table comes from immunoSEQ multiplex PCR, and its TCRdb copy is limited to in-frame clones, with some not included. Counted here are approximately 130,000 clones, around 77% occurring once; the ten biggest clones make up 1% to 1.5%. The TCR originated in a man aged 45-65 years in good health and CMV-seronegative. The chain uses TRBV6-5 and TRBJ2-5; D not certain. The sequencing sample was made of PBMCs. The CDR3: CASSWQVEETQYF. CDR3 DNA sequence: TGTGCCAGCAGTTGGCAGGTAGAAGAGACCCAGTACTTC.